This T cell receptor (beta chain) stems from a study of blood T cells in healthy people across ages. Findings and limits, study-wide: Bulk PBMC profiling left naive and antigen-experienced comparisons inconclusive. The percentage of naive T cells correlated strongly with TCR beta diversity. Not knowing donor CMV status may have confounded expanded clonotype changes.

The sample holds a few counts of this clonotype. The antigen is undetermined. Relative to the germline gene, one junction end is altered; a read error may explain this. PCR was performed a second time for about 7 to 11 cycles using a sample-barcoded 5' primer and a J-beta primer mix. Template switching added a 12-random-nucleotide identifier to every cDNA molecule. MiXCR, applied by TCRdb to the 5' RACE reads, yields one record per CDR3 protein. This table has 500,000 to 600,000 distinct CDR3 sequences, 25% to 30% appearing once. The CDR3 loop spans 14 amino acids. Germline-derived CDR1 and CDR2 are SGHRS and YFSETQ.

This clonotype was obtained from a woman between 65 and 79 years old in good health. Sequencing input: blood. The chain employs TRBV5-1 and TRBJ2-2; D perhaps matches TRBD2 (6 bases). CDR3 nucleotide sequence: TGCGCCAGCTACCCGGAGGGCACCACCCGGGAGCTGTTTTTT. Translated: CASYPEGTTRELFF.